The rows below give T cell receptor beta chains drawn from one sample of a study of blood T cell repertoires in COVID-19. The data were produced by immunoSEQ multiplex PCR, yet TCRdb's version contains in-frame clones alone and is incomplete. The sample yields about 250,000 clones, around nine tenths seen once. Sequenced sample: peripheral blood. These receptors all come from a woman aged 60 to 75 who had recovered from COVID-19. Each CDR3 is given with its conserved first and last residue. The D gene is left open where the match is weak. A row's size may be missing; if present it is once, few, many or a size class.

J: TRBJ2-7; D: TRBD2; V: TRBV5-5; size: NA; DNA: TGTGCCAGCAGCTTGAGTGCCGGACTAGCGGGACACGAGCAGTACTTC; CDR3: CASSLSAGLAGHEQYF
J: TRBJ2-7; D: NA; V: TRBV5-3; size: once; DNA: TGTGCCAGAAGCTTCGTCGACGAGCAGTACTTC; CDR3: CARSFVDEQYF
J: TRBJ1-2; D: TRBD1; V: TRBV7-9; size: NA; DNA: TGTGCCAGCAGCCAAATGGGACAGGGAAGTGGCTACACCTTC; CDR3: CASSQMGQGSGYTF
J: TRBJ1-2; D: NA; V: TRBV19; size: NA; DNA: TGTGCCAGTACCCTCGCTTCGGGGTTTGGCTATGGCTACACCTTC; CDR3: CASTLASGFGYGYTF
J: TRBJ1-2; D: NA; V: TRBV7-9; size: NA; DNA: TGTGCCAGCAGCTCGAATACAAGATTCGTGGCCTATGGCTACACCTTC; CDR3: CASSSNTRFVAYGYTF
J: TRBJ1-4; D: TRBD1; V: TRBV19; size: NA; DNA: TGTGCCAGTAGGGACAGGGCGATCCAAAATGAAAAACTGTTTTTT; CDR3: CASRDRAIQNEKLFF
J: TRBJ2-3; D: TRBD2; V: TRBV11-2; size: NA; DNA: TGTGCCAGCAGGTCCCTAGCGGGGGGAACCTCGGGCACAGATACGCAGTATTTT; CDR3: CASRSLAGGTSGTDTQYF
J: TRBJ1-2; D: NA; V: TRBV29-1; size: few; DNA: TGCAGCGTTGAAGATCGGTTATCCGTCGACAGCTATGGAGGCTACACCTTC; CDR3: CSVEDRLSVDSYGGYTF
J: TRBJ2-7; D: NA; V: TRBV11-2; size: once; DNA: TGTGCCAGCAGCTTCGGGGTTCGAGGCTCCTACGAGCAGTACTTC; CDR3: CASSFGVRGSYEQYF
J: TRBJ2-2; D: NA; V: TRBV27; size: once; DNA: TGTGCCAGCAGTTTAGTTGGGGGGGCCACCGGGGAGCTGTTTTTT; CDR3: CASSLVGGATGELFF
J: TRBJ1-6; D: TRBD1; V: TRBV5-5; size: NA; DNA: TGTGCCAGCAGTTCGGACAGGGGAGCGTCACCCCTCCACTTT; CDR3: CASSSDRGASPLHF
J: TRBJ2-1; D: TRBD1; V: TRBV5-4; size: NA; DNA: TGTGCCAGCAGCTTGGAGGGGGCGAATGAGCAGTTCTTC; CDR3: CASSLEGANEQFF
J: TRBJ2-3; D: NA; V: TRBV5-4; size: few; DNA: TGTGCCAGCAGCTTACACACGGGTGCAGATACGCAGTATTTT; CDR3: CASSLHTGADTQYF
J: TRBJ1-2; D: NA; V: TRBV11-1; size: NA; DNA: TGTGCCAGCAGCTTCTCGGGTAGCTATGGCTACACCTTC; CDR3: CASSFSGSYGYTF
J: TRBJ2-5; D: TRBD2; V: TRBV4-3; size: NA; DNA: TGCGCCAGCAGCCAATCTCTTCTAGCGGGCCAGTACTTC; CDR3: CASSQSLLAGQYF
J: TRBJ1-1; D: NA; V: TRBV25-1; size: NA; DNA: TGTGCCAGCAGTCCAGGACAGCTGACCACTGAAGCTTTCTTT; CDR3: CASSPGQLTTEAFF
J: TRBJ1-2; D: TRBD1; V: TRBV28; size: NA; DNA: TGTGCCAGCAGTTTACCCCCGACAGGGATTGACACCTTC; CDR3: CASSLPPTGIDTF
J: TRBJ2-7; D: NA; V: TRBV6-5; size: NA; DNA: TGTGCCACCAAAAGGGGCGGCCCCTACGAGCAGTACTTC; CDR3: CATKRGGPYEQYF
J: TRBJ2-4; D: NA; V: TRBV21-1; size: NA; DNA: TGTGCCAGCAGCTTGGACATCTCCCTCAGGACGGGTAAAATCGATCTAGCCAAAAACATTCAGTACTTC; CDR3: CASSLDISLRTGKIDLAKNIQYF
J: TRBJ2-7; D: NA; V: TRBV18; size: NA; DNA: TGTGCCAGCTCACCGAGAGGCAGCGATTACGAGCAGTACTTC; CDR3: CASSPRGSDYEQYF
J: TRBJ2-5; D: NA; V: TRBV7-7; size: NA; DNA: TGTGCTAGCAGTTTAGGGGAGGCTAGCCAAGAGACCCAGTACTTC; CDR3: CASSLGEASQETQYF
J: TRBJ1-3; D: TRBD1; V: TRBV9; size: once; DNA: TGTGCCAGCAGCCTAGGACAGGGGGTTGGAAACACCATATATTTT; CDR3: CASSLGQGVGNTIYF
J: TRBJ2-1; D: TRBD2; V: TRBV4-1; size: NA; DNA: TGCGCCAGCAGCCAAGTACTAGCGGGGGGATACAATGAGCAGTTCTTC; CDR3: CASSQVLAGGYNEQFF
J: TRBJ1-2; D: TRBD1; V: TRBV14; size: NA; DNA: TGTGCCAGCAGCCAAGAAAGATTTACAGGGGGAAGAGGTGGCTACACCTTC; CDR3: CASSQERFTGGRGGYTF
J: TRBJ1-2; D: NA; V: TRBV3-1/TRBV3-2; size: NA; DNA: TGTGCCAGCAGCCCGGGACACAACGGGGTTGGGGGCTACACCTTC; CDR3: CASSPGHNGVGGYTF
J: TRBJ2-3; D: TRBD1; V: TRBV5-1; size: NA; DNA: TGCGCCAGCAGCTTGAGGACAGGGGGGAGCACAGATACGCAGTATTTT; CDR3: CASSLRTGGSTDTQYF
J: TRBJ1-6; D: TRBD1; V: TRBV7-3; size: NA; DNA: TGTGCCAGCAGCCCAGGGGGCGCGGGAAATTCACCCCTCCACTTT; CDR3: CASSPGGAGNSPLHF
J: TRBJ1-2; D: NA; V: TRBV4-3; size: NA; DNA: TGCGCCAGCAGCCAAGATCCACGGGGTCGGGCTGGCTACACCTTC; CDR3: CASSQDPRGRAGYTF
J: TRBJ1-6; D: NA; V: TRBV7-2; size: NA; DNA: TGTGCCAGCAGCTTGAAGATAGTCGATAATTCACCCCTCCACTTT; CDR3: CASSLKIVDNSPLHF
J: TRBJ2-5; D: NA; V: TRBV3-1/TRBV3-2; size: NA; DNA: TGTGCCAGCGCCCACTCCAAAGTAAATCCCGAGGCCCAGTCGGGGACCCAGTACTTC; CDR3: CASAHSKVNPEAQSGTQYF
J: TRBJ1-1; D: NA; V: TRBV2; size: once; DNA: TGTGCCAGCAGTGAACGGTACGGTGGCACTGAAGCTTTCTTT; CDR3: CASSERYGGTEAFF
J: TRBJ2-1; D: TRBD1; V: TRBV4-3; size: NA; DNA: TGCGCCAGCAGCCGGGACAGGGCCCTAAGGGCCTACAATGAGCAGTTCTTC; CDR3: CASSRDRALRAYNEQFF
J: TRBJ1-5; D: NA; V: TRBV7-2; size: NA; DNA: TGTGCCAGCAGCTTTTTGGGCAGCAATCAGCCCCAGCATTTT; CDR3: CASSFLGSNQPQHF
J: TRBJ2-1; D: TRBD2; V: TRBV10-3; size: NA; DNA: TGTGCCATCAGTACCTCGGGACTACGGGGATTTTCGGCCAATGAGCAGTTCTTC; CDR3: CAISTSGLRGFSANEQFF
J: TRBJ1-1; D: TRBD1; V: TRBV6-5; size: NA; DNA: TGTGCCAGCCTCGACAGGGGGCGGGAGAACACTGAAGCTTTCTTT; CDR3: CASLDRGRENTEAFF
J: TRBJ1-6; D: TRBD1; V: TRBV7-2; size: few; DNA: TGTGCCAGCAGCCAGGGGACAGCCGATAATTCACCCCTCCACTTT; CDR3: CASSQGTADNSPLHF
J: TRBJ2-7; D: TRBD1; V: TRBV19; size: NA; DNA: TGTGCCAGTAGTATTTATGGGACAGCAGGCGAGCAGTACTTC; CDR3: CASSIYGTAGEQYF
J: TRBJ1-4; D: NA; V: TRBV28; size: NA; DNA: TGTGCCAGCACCCCAGGCGGGTCTCGCGGGACCAATGAAAAACTGTTTTTT; CDR3: CASTPGGSRGTNEKLFF
J: TRBJ1-6; D: NA; V: TRBV9; size: NA; DNA: TGTGCCAGCAGCGTAATGGACAGCAATAATTCACCCCTCCACTTT; CDR3: CASSVMDSNNSPLHF
J: TRBJ1-5; D: NA; V: TRBV3-1/TRBV3-2; size: NA; DNA: TGTGCCAGCGGCATAGGGCGAGACAGTTGGCAGCCCCAGCATTTT; CDR3: CASGIGRDSWQPQHF
J: TRBJ1-6; D: TRBD1; V: TRBV13; size: NA; DNA: TGTGCCAGCAGCTTGGCTCCGGGACAGGGGAATTCACCCCTCCACTTT; CDR3: CASSLAPGQGNSPLHF
J: TRBJ2-3; D: TRBD2; V: TRBV19; size: NA; DNA: TGTGCCAGTAGTATGACTAGCGGGGTGGAAGATACGCAGTATTTT; CDR3: CASSMTSGVEDTQYF
J: TRBJ1-6; D: NA; V: TRBV6-5; size: NA; DNA: TGTGCCAGCACCGCGACCGGGTGGGATTCACCCCTCCACTTT; CDR3: CASTATGWDSPLHF
J: TRBJ2-1; D: TRBD1; V: TRBV3-1/TRBV3-2; size: few; DNA: TGTGCCAGCAGCCAAGAAGTGGGGACAGCCTACAATGAGCAGTTCTTC; CDR3: CASSQEVGTAYNEQFF
J: TRBJ1-1; D: NA; V: TRBV13; size: NA; DNA: TGTGCCAGCACCCAGGGTTCGCTCCACAACACTGAAGCTTTCTTT; CDR3: CASTQGSLHNTEAFF
J: TRBJ2-7; D: TRBD2; V: TRBV9; size: NA; DNA: TGTGCCAGCAGCGTAGCTGCCGGGCGGGGGGCTTTGCTTGGCGAGCAGTACTTC; CDR3: CASSVAAGRGALLGEQYF
J: TRBJ1-1; D: NA; V: TRBV19; size: NA; DNA: TGTGCCAGCTCCGCCTGGGGGACTTTGAACACTGAAGCTTTCTTT; CDR3: CASSAWGTLNTEAFF
J: TRBJ1-3; D: NA; V: TRBV15; size: NA; DNA: TGTGCCACCAGCTCCCCCGGGGGGGAATATTTT; CDR3: CATSSPGGEYF
J: TRBJ2-5; D: NA; V: TRBV25-1; size: once; DNA: TGTGCCAGCAGTCCTGGGGGGGGCGGAGAAGAGACCCAGTACTTC; CDR3: CASSPGGGGEETQYF